This T cell receptor (beta chain) stems from a study of blood T cell repertoires in COVID-19. This CDR3 contains 14 residues. Germline V gene data show CDR1 as MNHEY and CDR2 as SMNVEV (reference sequence). Trimming pared 5 bases from V and 3 bases from J, leaving 11 bases between. Libraries were prepared by immunoSEQ multiplex PCR; TCRdb keeps only in-frame clonotypes and omits some of them. The repertoire includes 110,000 to 150,000 clones, over 65% of them detected once, and 6% sits in the top ten. Researchers sorted participants into cohorts using their self-reported clinical history. The receptor's source is a woman aged 45-60 years who had recovered from COVID-19. V usage is TRBV27 and J usage is TRBJ2-1; maybe TRBD1 (5 bases). Specimen: PBMCs or T cells enriched from blood (not recorded which). For the CDR3, the DNA is TGTGCCAGCAGTGGTGACAGATACTACAATGAGCAGTTCTTC. Its translation: CASSGDRYYNEQFF.